A selection of T cell receptor beta chains follows, all from one sample in a study of T cell changes during pregnancy in multiple sclerosis. Method: immunoSEQ multiplex PCR; TCRdb's copy keeps in-frame clones and lacks some. The sample records 47,000 or so clones, about 94% being singletons. Source: CD4+ T cells from peripheral blood mononuclear cells, taken in the first trimester of pregnancy. Receptor source: a female donor with multiple sclerosis, enrolled in a pregnancy study. Each CDR3 is given with its conserved first and last residue. A D gene is named only where the DNA matches it firmly. The size field is filled for only some rows; it gives once, few, many or a size class.

j_call: TRBJ2-1; v_call: TRBV9; d_call: TRBD2; clone_size: .; cdr3_aa: CASSPRLAGGPYNEQFF; cdr3_nt: TGTGCCAGCAGCCCGCGACTAGCGGGGGGCCCCTACAATGAGCAGTTCTTC
j_call: TRBJ1-3; v_call: TRBV7-9; d_call: .; clone_size: .; cdr3_aa: CASIDTGFSGNTIYF; cdr3_nt: TGTGCCAGCATCGATACAGGGTTCTCTGGAAACACCATATATTTT
j_call: TRBJ1-1; v_call: TRBV6-6; d_call: .; clone_size: .; cdr3_aa: CASSYPDSEAFF; cdr3_nt: TGTGCCAGCAGTTACCCGGACAGTGAAGCTTTCTTT
j_call: TRBJ2-1; v_call: TRBV5-1; d_call: TRBD2; clone_size: .; cdr3_aa: CASRGLASGGAVDEQFF; cdr3_nt: TGCGCCAGCAGGGGTTTGGCTAGCGGGGGGGCTGTGGATGAGCAGTTCTTC
j_call: TRBJ1-5; v_call: TRBV19; d_call: .; clone_size: .; cdr3_aa: CASSIWGLGSNQPQHF; cdr3_nt: TGTGCCAGTAGTATTTGGGGGCTCGGCAGCAATCAGCCCCAGCATTTT
j_call: TRBJ2-5; v_call: TRBV27; d_call: .; clone_size: once; cdr3_aa: CASSLFAEQETQYF; cdr3_nt: TGTGCCAGCAGTTTATTTGCGGAACAAGAGACCCAGTACTTC
j_call: TRBJ2-2; v_call: TRBV19; d_call: .; clone_size: .; cdr3_aa: CASSMIHGDWQNTGELFF; cdr3_nt: TGTGCCAGTAGTATGATTCATGGGGACTGGCAGAACACCGGGGAGCTGTTTTTT
j_call: TRBJ1-3; v_call: TRBV9; d_call: .; clone_size: .; cdr3_aa: CASSVATGDPGGEGNTIYF; cdr3_nt: TGTGCCAGCAGCGTAGCTACTGGGGATCCGGGGGGTGAAGGAAACACCATATATTTT
j_call: TRBJ2-1; v_call: TRBV13; d_call: .; clone_size: .; cdr3_aa: CASSLVGSSYNEQFF; cdr3_nt: TGTGCCAGCAGCTTAGTGGGGAGCTCCTACAATGAGCAGTTCTTC
j_call: TRBJ2-7; v_call: TRBV19; d_call: .; clone_size: .; cdr3_aa: CASSLRPTGTPYEQYF; cdr3_nt: TGTGCCAGTAGTCTAAGACCTACCGGGACACCCTACGAGCAGTACTTC
j_call: TRBJ2-5; v_call: TRBV12-5; d_call: .; clone_size: .; cdr3_aa: CASGPGLLLEETQYF; cdr3_nt: TGTGCTAGTGGTCCGGGACTGCTACTGGAGGAAACCCAGTACTTC
j_call: TRBJ1-4; v_call: TRBV14; d_call: .; clone_size: .; cdr3_aa: CASSQMRSSNEKLFF; cdr3_nt: TGTGCCAGCAGCCAAATGAGGTCGTCTAATGAAAAACTGTTTTTT
j_call: TRBJ1-4; v_call: TRBV6-1; d_call: TRBD1; clone_size: .; cdr3_aa: CASTWTGRLEKLFF; cdr3_nt: TGTGCCAGCACTTGGACAGGGAGATTGGAAAAACTGTTTTTT
j_call: TRBJ1-6; v_call: TRBV11-3; d_call: .; clone_size: .; cdr3_aa: CASSSGQSSPLHF; cdr3_nt: TGTGCCAGCAGTTCAGGACAGTCCTCACCCCTCCACTTT
j_call: TRBJ2-5; v_call: TRBV5-5; d_call: .; clone_size: .; cdr3_aa: CASSLDLELQETQYF; cdr3_nt: TGTGCCAGCAGCTTGGATCTAGAGCTCCAAGAGACCCAGTACTTC
j_call: TRBJ1-1; v_call: TRBV6-5; d_call: TRBD1; clone_size: .; cdr3_aa: CASSFTGTERLRAFF; cdr3_nt: TGTGCCAGCAGTTTTACCGGGACAGAACGCCTTCGGGCTTTCTTT
j_call: TRBJ1-1; v_call: TRBV7-9; d_call: TRBD1; clone_size: .; cdr3_aa: CASSLGQGGDTEAFF; cdr3_nt: TGTGCCAGCAGCCTGGGACAGGGGGGTGACACTGAAGCTTTCTTT
j_call: TRBJ1-6; v_call: TRBV6-1; d_call: .; clone_size: .; cdr3_aa: CASSEVGSNSPLHF; cdr3_nt: TGTGCCAGCAGTGAAGTGGGCAGTAATTCACCCCTCCACTTT
j_call: TRBJ2-7; v_call: TRBV5-1; d_call: TRBD1; clone_size: .; cdr3_aa: CASSFVQGASYEQYF; cdr3_nt: TGCGCCAGCAGCTTTGTACAGGGGGCATCCTACGAGCAGTACTTC
j_call: TRBJ1-2; v_call: TRBV13; d_call: TRBD1; clone_size: .; cdr3_aa: CASSSWDRINYGYTF; cdr3_nt: TGTGCCAGCAGCTCCTGGGACAGAATTAACTATGGCTACACCTTC
j_call: TRBJ1-5; v_call: TRBV15; d_call: TRBD1; clone_size: .; cdr3_aa: CATNALGQGQPQHF; cdr3_nt: TGTGCCACCAACGCCCTCGGACAGGGCCAGCCCCAGCATTTT
j_call: TRBJ1-1; v_call: TRBV2; d_call: .; clone_size: .; cdr3_aa: CASSEGGRMTEAFF; cdr3_nt: TGTGCCAGCAGTGAAGGGGGCAGGATGACTGAAGCTTTCTTT